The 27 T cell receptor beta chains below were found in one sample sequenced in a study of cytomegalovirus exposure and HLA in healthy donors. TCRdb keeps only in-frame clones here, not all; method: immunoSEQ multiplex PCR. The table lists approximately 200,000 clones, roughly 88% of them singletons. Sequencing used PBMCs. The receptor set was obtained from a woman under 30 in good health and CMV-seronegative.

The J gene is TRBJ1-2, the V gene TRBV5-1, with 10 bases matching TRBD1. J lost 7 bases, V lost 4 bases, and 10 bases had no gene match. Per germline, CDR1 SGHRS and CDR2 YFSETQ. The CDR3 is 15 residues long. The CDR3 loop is CASSQTRQGASGYTF. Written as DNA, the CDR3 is TGCGCCAGCAGCCAAACCCGACAGGGGGCTAGTGGCTACACCTTC.

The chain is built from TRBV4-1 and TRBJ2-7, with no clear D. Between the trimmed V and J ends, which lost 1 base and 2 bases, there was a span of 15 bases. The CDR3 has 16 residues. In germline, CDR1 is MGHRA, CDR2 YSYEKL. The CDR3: CASSQALAGRAYEQYF. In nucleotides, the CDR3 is TGCGCCAGCAGCCAAGCCCTGGCAGGCAGAGCCTACGAGCAGTACTTC.

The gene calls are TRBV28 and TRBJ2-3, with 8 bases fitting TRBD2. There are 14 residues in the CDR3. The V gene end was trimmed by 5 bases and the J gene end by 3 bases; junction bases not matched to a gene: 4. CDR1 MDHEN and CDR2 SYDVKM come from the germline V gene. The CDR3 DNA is TGTGCCAGCAGTCCCCGACTAGCGACAGATACGCAGTATTTT. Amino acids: CASSPRLATDTQYF.

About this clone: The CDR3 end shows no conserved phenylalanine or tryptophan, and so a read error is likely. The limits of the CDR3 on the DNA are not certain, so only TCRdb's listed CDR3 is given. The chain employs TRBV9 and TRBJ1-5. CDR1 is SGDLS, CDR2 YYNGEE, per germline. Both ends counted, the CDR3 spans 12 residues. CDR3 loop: CASSAQEGGVII.

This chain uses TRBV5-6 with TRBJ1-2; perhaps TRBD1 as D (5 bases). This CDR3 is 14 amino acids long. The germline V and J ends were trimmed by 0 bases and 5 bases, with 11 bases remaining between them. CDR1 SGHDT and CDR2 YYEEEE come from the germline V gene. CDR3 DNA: TGTGCCAGCAGCTTGGGTAGGGGCTGGTATGGCTACACCTTC. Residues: CASSLGRGWYGYTF.

CDR3 in amino acids: CASSLGTGATYEQYF. CDR3 nucleotides: TGTGCCAGCAGCTTAGGGACAGGCGCTACTTACGAGCAGTACTTC. The gene calls are TRBV27 and TRBJ2-7, with 8 bases matching TRBD1. From germline, CDR1 is MNHEY and CDR2 SMNVEV (reference sequence). Trimming at V came to 6 bases and at J to 4 bases, leaving 11 bases not matched to a gene. The CDR3 runs to 15 residues.

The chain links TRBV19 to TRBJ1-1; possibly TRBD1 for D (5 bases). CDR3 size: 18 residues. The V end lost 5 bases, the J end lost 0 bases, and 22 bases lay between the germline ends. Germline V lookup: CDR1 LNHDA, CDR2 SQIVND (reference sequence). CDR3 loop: CASSSPWGGDRMNTEAFF. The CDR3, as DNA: TGTGCCAGTAGTTCACCCTGGGGGGGGGACCGAATGAACACTGAAGCTTTCTTT.

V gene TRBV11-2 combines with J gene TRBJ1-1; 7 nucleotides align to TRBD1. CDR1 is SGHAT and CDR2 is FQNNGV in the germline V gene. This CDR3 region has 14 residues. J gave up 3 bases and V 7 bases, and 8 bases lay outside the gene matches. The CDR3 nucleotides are TGTGCCAGCAACAGTCAGGGGGAGGACACTGAAGCTTTCTTT. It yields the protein CASNSQGEDTEAFF.

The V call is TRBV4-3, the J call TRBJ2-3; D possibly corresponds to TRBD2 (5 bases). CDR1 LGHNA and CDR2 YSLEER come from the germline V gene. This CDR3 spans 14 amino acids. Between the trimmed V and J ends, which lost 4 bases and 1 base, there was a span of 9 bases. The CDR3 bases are TGCGCCAGCAGCCTCGACGGGGGCACAGATACGCAGTATTTT. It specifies CASSLDGGTDTQYF.

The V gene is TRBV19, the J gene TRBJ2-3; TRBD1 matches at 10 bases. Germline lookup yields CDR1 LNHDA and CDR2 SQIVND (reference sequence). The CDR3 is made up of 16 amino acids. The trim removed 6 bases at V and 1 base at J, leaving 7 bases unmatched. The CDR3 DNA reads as TGTGCCAGTAGATCCACCGGGACAGGGGGCACAGATACGCAGTATTTT. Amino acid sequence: CASRSTGTGGTDTQYF. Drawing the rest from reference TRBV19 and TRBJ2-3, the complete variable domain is DGGITQSPKYLFRKEGQNVTLSCEQNLNHDAMYWYRQDPGQGLRLIYYSQIVNDFQKGDIAEGYSVSREKKESFPLTVTSAQKNPTAFYLCASRSTGTGGTDTQYFGPGTRLTVL.

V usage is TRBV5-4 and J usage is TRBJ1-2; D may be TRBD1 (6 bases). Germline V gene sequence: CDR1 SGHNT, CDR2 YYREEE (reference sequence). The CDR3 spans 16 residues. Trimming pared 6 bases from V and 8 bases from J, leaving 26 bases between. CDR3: CASNLEPTRGAEGYTF. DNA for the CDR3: TGTGCCAGCAATTTGGAACCGACCCGGGGGGCTGAAGGCTACACCTTC.

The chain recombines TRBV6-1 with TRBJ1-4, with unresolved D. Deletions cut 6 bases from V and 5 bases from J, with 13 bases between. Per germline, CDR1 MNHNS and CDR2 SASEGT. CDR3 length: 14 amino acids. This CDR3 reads CASSTALKNEKLFF. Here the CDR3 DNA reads TGTGCCAGCAGCACAGCTTTGAAGAATGAAAAACTGTTTTTT.

CDR3 in amino acids: CASSVGHTFSGNTIYF. DNA of the CDR3: TGTGCCAGCAGCGTGGGACACACATTCTCTGGAAACACCATATATTTT. V and J are TRBV7-9 and TRBJ1-3, with TRBD1 as a possible D gene (6 bases). Germline CDR1 and CDR2: SEHNR and FQNEAQ (reference sequence). V dropped 5 bases and J dropped 0 bases, with 14 bases sitting between them. The CDR3 totals 16 residues.

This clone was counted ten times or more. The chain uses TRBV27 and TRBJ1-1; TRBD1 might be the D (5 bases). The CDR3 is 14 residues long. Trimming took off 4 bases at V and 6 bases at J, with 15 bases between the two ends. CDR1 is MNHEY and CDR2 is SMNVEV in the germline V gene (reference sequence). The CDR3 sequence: CASSSWGSNSEAFF. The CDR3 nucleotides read TGTGCCAGCAGTTCTTGGGGCTCAAACTCTGAAGCTTTCTTT.

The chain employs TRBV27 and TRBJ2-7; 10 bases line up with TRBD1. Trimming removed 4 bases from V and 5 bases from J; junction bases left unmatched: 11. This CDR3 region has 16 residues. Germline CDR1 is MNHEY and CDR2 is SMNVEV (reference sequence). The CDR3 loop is CASSSAGDRGIHEQYF. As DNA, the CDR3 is TGTGCCAGCAGTTCAGCAGGGGACAGGGGAATCCACGAGCAGTACTTC.

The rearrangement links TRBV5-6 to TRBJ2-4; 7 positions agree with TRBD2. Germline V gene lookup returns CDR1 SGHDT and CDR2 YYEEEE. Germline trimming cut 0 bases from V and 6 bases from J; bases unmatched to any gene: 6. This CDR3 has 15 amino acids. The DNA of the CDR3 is TGTGCCAGCAGCTTGGATACGGGAGGTGGAAACATTCAGTACTTC. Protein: CASSLDTGGGNIQYF.

The CDR3 sequence is CATTLFSTGSSSGANVLTF. The CDR3 DNA reads TGTGCCACCACCCTATTTTCGACAGGGAGTAGCTCTGGGGCCAACGTCCTGACTTTC. The chain employs TRBV15 and TRBJ2-6; TRBD1 matches at 7 bases. V gave up 7 bases and J gave up 0 bases; unmatched junction bases: 15. Germline CDR1 is LNHNV and CDR2 is YYDKDF (reference sequence). This CDR3 region has 19 residues. Using reference TRBV15 and TRBJ2-6 for the parts outside the CDR3, the full variable domain is DAMVIQNPRYQVTQFGKPVTLSCSQTLNHNVMYWYQQKSSQAPKLLFHYYDKDFNNEADTPDNFQSRRPNTSFCFLDIRSPGLGDTAMYLCATTLFSTGSSSGANVLTFGAGSRLTVL.

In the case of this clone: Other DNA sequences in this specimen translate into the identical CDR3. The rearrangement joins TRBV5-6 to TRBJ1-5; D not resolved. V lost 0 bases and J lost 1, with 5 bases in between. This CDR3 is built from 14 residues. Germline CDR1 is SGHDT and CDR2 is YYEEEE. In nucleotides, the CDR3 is TGTGCCAGCAGCTTGGGGCAGAGCAATCAGCCCCAGCATTTT. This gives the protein CASSLGQSNQPQHF.

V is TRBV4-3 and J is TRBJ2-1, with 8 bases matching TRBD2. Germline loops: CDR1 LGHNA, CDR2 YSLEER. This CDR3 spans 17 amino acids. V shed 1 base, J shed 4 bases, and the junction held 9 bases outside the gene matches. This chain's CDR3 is CASSQGVSGTSYNEQFF. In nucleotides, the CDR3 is TGCGCCAGCAGCCAAGGAGTTAGCGGGACTTCTTACAATGAGCAGTTCTTC.

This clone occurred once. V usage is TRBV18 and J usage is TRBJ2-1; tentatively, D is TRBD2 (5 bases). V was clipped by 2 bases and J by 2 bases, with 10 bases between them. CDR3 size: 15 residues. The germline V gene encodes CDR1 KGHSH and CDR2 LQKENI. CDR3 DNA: TGTGCCAGCTCACCAATCCAGCGGACCTACAATGAGCAGTTCTTC. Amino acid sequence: CASSPIQRTYNEQFF.

Here the CDR3 reads CASSFRDRSHEQYF. The CDR3 nucleotides are TGTGCCAGCAGTTTCCGGGACAGGTCCCACGAGCAGTACTTC. The chain employs TRBV27 and TRBJ2-7, with 8 nucleotides matching TRBD1. With V trimmed by 3 bases and J by 5 bases, 6 bases remained unmatched. The CDR3 extends over 14 amino acids. Germline lookup yields CDR1 MNHEY and CDR2 SMNVEV (reference sequence).

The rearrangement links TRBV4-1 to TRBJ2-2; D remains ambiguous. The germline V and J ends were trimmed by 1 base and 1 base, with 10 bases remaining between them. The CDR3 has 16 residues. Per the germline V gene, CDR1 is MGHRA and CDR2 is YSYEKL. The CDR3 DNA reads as TGCGCCAGCAGCCAAGTGGCCCCTGGGAACACCGGGGAGCTGTTTTTT. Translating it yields CASSQVAPGNTGELFF.

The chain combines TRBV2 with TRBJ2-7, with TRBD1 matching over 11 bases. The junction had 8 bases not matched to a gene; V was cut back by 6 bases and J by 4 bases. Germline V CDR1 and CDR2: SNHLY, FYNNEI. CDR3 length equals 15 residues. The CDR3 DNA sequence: TGTGCCAGCAGGCTCGGACAGGGGGCTCGATACGAGCAGTACTTC. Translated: CASRLGQGARYEQYF.

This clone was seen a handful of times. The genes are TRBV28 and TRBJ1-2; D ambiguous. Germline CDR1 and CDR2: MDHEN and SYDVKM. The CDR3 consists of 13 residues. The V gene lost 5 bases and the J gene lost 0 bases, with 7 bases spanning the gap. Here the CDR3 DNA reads TGTGCCAGCAGTCCCATAGCTAACTATGGCTACACCTTC. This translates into CASSPIANYGYTF.

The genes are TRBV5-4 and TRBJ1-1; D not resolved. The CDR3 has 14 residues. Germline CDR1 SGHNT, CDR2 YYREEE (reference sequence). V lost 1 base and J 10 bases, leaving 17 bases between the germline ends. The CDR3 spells CASSLPGSGVGAFF. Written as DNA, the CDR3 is TGTGCCAGCAGCTTGCCGGGCTCCGGGGTGGGAGCTTTCTTT.

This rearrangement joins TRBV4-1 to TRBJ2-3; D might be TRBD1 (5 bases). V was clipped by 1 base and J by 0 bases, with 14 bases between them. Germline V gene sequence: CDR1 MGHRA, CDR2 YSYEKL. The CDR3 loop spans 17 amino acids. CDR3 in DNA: TGCGCCAGCAGCCAAGCCAACAGGCCTTCTAGCACAGATACGCAGTATTTT. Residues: CASSQANRPSSTDTQYF.

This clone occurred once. The CDR3 nucleotides are TGCAGTGGAGCGGGAGCCAGCTCCTACAATGAGCAGTTCTTC. The encoded protein is CSGAGASSYNEQFF. This chain joins TRBV29-1 and TRBJ2-1, with 8 bases lining up with TRBD2. Germline V lookup: CDR1 SQVTM, CDR2 ANQGSEA. The CDR3 is 14 residues long.